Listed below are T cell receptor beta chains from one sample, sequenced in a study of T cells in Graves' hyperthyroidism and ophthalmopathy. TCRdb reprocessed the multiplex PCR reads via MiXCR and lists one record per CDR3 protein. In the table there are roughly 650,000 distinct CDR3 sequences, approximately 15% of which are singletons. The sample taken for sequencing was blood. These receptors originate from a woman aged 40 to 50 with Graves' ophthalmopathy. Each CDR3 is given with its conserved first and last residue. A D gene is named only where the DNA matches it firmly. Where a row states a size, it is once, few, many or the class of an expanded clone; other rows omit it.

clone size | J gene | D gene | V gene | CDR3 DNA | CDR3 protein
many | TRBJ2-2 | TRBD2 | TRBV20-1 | TGCAGTGCTAGAGTAGCGGGGAACACCGGGGAGCTGTTTTTT | CSARVAGNTGELFF
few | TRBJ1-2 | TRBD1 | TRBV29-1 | TGCAGCGTCCGGGGGCAGGGGGCTAACTATGGCTACACCTTC | CSVRGQGANYGYTF
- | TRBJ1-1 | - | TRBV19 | TGTGCCAGTAGTATGGGGGGCACTGAAGCTTTCTTT | CASSMGGTEAFF
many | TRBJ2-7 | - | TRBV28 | TGTGCCAGCAGTTTTTTGGGGAGGAGCAGCTACGAGCAGTACTTC | CASSFLGRSSYEQYF
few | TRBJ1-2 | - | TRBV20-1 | TGCAGTGCCAAAGATATGAACTATGGCTACACCTTC | CSAKDMNYGYTF
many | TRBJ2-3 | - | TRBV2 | TGTGCCAGCAGTGAAGGGCGTCCCTACACAGATACGCAGTATTTT | CASSEGRPYTDTQYF
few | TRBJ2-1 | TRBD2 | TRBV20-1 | TGCAGTGCTAGAGCGGCTAGCGGGGGGGGCTACAATGAGCAGTTCTTC | CSARAASGGGYNEQFF
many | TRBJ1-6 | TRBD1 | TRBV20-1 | TGCAGTGCGAGCCCTACAGGGGCCTGGGGTTCACCCCTCCACTTT | CSASPTGAWGSPLHF
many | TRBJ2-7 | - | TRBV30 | TGTGCCTGGAGTGTAACAGGGCTGGGTCAGTACTTC | CAWSVTGLGQYF
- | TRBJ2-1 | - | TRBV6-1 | TGTGCCAGCAGTGAACCAGGGACTTCCTACAATGAGCAGTTCTTC | CASSEPGTSYNEQFF
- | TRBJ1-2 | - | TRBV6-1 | TGTGCCACCCGAAGGGTGGTACTTTATGCTAACTATGGCTACACCTTC | CATRRVVLYANYGYTF
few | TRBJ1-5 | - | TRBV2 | TGTGCCAGCAGGGGGGACAACAATCAGCCCCAGCATTTT | CASRGDNNQPQHF
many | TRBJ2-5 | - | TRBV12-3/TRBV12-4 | TGTGCCAGCAGTCCGGGACTTTCCTTGGAGACCCAGTACTTC | CASSPGLSLETQYF
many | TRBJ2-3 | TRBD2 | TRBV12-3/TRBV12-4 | TGTGCCAGCAGACGTGAGCGGGGGGCGAGCACAGATACGCAGTATTTT | CASRRERGASTDTQYF
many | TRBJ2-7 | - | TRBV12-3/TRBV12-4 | TGTGCCAGCAGTTTTGCGAGGGGGTACGAGCAGTACTTC | CASSFARGYEQYF
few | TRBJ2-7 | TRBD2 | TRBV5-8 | TGTGCCAGCAGCTCGCTAGCGGGAGCGGTATACGAGCAGTACTTC | CASSSLAGAVYEQYF
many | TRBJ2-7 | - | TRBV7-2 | TGTGCCAGCAGCCCTCTACAGGGTGTATCCTACGAGCAGTACTTC | CASSPLQGVSYEQYF
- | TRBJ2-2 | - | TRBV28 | TGTGCCAGCAGTTTATCCAGGGCGGGCGGGGAGCTGTTTTTT | CASSLSRAGGELFF
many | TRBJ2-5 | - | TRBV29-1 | TGCAGCGTTACGGGTCAGGGGCACGAGACCCAGTACTTC | CSVTGQGHETQYF
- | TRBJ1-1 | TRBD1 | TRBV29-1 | TGCAGCGTTCCGACAGGGGGTGAAGCTTTCTTT | CSVPTGGEAFF
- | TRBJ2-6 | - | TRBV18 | TGTGCCAGCTCACCACTGGCGGGGCGCGGCTCTGGGGCCAACGTCCTGACTTTC | CASSPLAGRGSGANVLTF
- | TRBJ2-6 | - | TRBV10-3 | TGTGCCACCCTACCCACTGGGGCCAACGTCCTGACTTTC | CATLPTGANVLTF
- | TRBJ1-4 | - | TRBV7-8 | TGTGCCAGCAGCTTAGGCGGTGGACCAAGGAATGAAAAACTGTTTTTT | CASSLGGGPRNEKLFF
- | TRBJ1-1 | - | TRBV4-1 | TGCGCCAGCAGCCAAGATTTAGTGACAACGAACACTGAAGCTTTCTTT | CASSQDLVTTNTEAFF
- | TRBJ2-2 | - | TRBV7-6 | TGTGCCAGCAGGGCGCAGAACACCGGGGAGCTGTTTTTT | CASRAQNTGELFF
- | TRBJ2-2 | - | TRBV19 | TGTGCCAGTAGTGGACTCAACACCGGGGAGCTGTTTTTT | CASSGLNTGELFF
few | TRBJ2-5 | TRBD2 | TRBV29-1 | TGCAGCGTTGAGAGGCGGGTCCCGGGGGGGACCCAGTACTTC | CSVERRVPGGTQYF
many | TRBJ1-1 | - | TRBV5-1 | TGCGCCAGCAGCTTATCCACAGGGTGGACCAACACTGAAGCTTTCTTT | CASSLSTGWTNTEAFF
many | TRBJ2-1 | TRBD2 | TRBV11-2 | TGTGCCAGCTCGCCATTAGGTAGCGGGGGGGCCCATGAGCAGTTCTTC | CASSPLGSGGAHEQFF
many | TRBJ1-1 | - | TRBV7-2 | TGTGCCAGCAGCTTAAAGACGAACACTGAAGCTTTCTTT | CASSLKTNTEAFF
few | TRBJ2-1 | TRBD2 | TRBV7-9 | TGTGCCAGCAGCTTAGGAGCGGGAATCCTCGTTGAGCAGTTCTTC | CASSLGAGILVEQFF
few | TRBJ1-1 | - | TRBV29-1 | TGCAGCGTTGGCTTCTTGGGCAGGATTAACACTGAAGCTTTCTTT | CSVGFLGRINTEAFF
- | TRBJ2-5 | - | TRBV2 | TGTACCAGCACCCCGGTGTGGTCACAAGAGACCCAGTACTTC | CTSTPVWSQETQYF
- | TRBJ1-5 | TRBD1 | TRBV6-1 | TGTGCCAGCAGTTGGACAGGGTACTCAATGGAGCCCCAGCATTTT | CASSWTGYSMEPQHF
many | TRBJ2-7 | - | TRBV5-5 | TGTGCCAGCAGCTTGACCGCCACACACGCGACCTACGAGCAGTACTTC | CASSLTATHATYEQYF
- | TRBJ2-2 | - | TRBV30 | TGTGCCTGGAGTGTACTGGGGTTCGCCGGGGAGCTGTTTTTT | CAWSVLGFAGELFF
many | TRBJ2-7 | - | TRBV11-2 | TGTGCCAGCAGCCCAGGAGGGGGAGAATCCTACGAGCAGTACTTC | CASSPGGGESYEQYF
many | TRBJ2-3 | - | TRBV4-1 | TGCGCCAGCAGCGTCCAACAGGGCGATACGCAGTATTTT | CASSVQQGDTQYF
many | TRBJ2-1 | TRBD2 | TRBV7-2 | TGTGCCAGCAGCTCCTTCCTAGCGGGGGGGCTGAATGAGCAGTTCTTC | CASSSFLAGGLNEQFF
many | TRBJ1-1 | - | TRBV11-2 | TGTGCCAGCAGCTCCATCCACATCTACTCGAACACTGAAGCTTTCTTT | CASSSIHIYSNTEAFF
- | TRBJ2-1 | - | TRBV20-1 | TGCAGTGCTAGATTCGAGAGCCACAATGAGCAGTTCTTC | CSARFESHNEQFF
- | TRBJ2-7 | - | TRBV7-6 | TGTGCCAGCAGCTTCGGCGGCCTCTACGAGCAGTACTTC | CASSFGGLYEQYF
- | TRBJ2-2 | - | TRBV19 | TGTGCCAGTAAGTCCTCAGGCGTGAGCACCGGGGAGCTGTTTTTT | CASKSSGVSTGELFF
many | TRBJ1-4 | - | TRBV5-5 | TGTGCCAGCAGCCTCTTGGTAACTAATGAAAAACTGTTTTTT | CASSLLVTNEKLFF
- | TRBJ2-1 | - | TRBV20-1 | TGCAGTGCGGCCCCAGGGGAGCGGGTGACCAATGAGCAGTTCTTC | CSAAPGERVTNEQFF
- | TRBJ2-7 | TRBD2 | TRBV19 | TGTGCCAGTAGTATAGGAGCGGGAGGGCCCGGCGACGAGCAGTACTTC | CASSIGAGGPGDEQYF
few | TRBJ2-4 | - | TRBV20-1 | TGCAGTGTGGCTGTTGGGGCCAAAAACATTCAGTACTTC | CSVAVGAKNIQYF
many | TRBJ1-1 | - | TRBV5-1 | TGCGCCAGCAGCTTCGGAGAAAGTGAAGCTTTCTTT | CASSFGESEAFF
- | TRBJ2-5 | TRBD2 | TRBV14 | TGTGCCAGCAGCCGTCCGGGACTAGCCCCTCAAGAGACCCAGTACTTC | CASSRPGLAPQETQYF
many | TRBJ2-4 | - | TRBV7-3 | TGTGCCAGCAGCTTTTTCTCCCCTGGCCGCAAGCTGGCCAAAAACATTCAGTACTTC | CASSFFSPGRKLAKNIQYF
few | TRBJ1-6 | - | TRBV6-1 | TGTGCCAGCAGTCACCGGACAGCGACCTATAATTCACCCCTCCACTTT | CASSHRTATYNSPLHF
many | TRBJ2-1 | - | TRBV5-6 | TGTGCCAGCAGCCTGGGGCACCTCAGCTCCTACAATGAGCAGTTCTTC | CASSLGHLSSYNEQFF
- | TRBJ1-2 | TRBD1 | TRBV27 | TGTGCCAGCAGTTCTTACAGGGGGACGTACGGCTACACCTTC | CASSSYRGTYGYTF
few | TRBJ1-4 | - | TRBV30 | TGTGCCGGCAGGTCGGATGAAAAACTGTTTTTT | CAGRSDEKLFF
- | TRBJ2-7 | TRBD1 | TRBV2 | TGTGCCAGCAGTGAATTTGGGACAGGGGACTACGAGCAGTACTTC | CASSEFGTGDYEQYF
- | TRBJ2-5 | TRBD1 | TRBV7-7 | TGTGCTAGCAGCTTAGCTCTCTCTTTGGGACAGGGGCAAGAGACCCAGTACTTC | CASSLALSLGQGQETQYF
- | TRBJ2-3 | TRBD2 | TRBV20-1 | TGCAGTGCTAGAGATTGGGGAGGGGGCACAGATACGCAGTATTTT | CSARDWGGGTDTQYF